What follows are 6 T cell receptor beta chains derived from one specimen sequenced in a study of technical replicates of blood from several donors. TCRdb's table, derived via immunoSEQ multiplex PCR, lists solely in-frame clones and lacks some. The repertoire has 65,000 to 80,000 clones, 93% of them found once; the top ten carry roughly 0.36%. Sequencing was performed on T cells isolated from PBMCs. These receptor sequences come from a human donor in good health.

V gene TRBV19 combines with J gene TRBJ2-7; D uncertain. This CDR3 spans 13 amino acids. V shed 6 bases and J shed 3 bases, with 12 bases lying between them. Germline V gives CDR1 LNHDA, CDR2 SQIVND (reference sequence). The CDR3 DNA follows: TGTGCCAGTAGCCGAGGTGGTCTCTACGAGCAGTACTTC. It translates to CASSRGGLYEQYF.

The CDR3 region is CASSLGGRTEAFF. CDR3 coding DNA: TGTGCCAGCAGCTTGGGAGGGAGAACTGAAGCTTTCTTT. V and J are TRBV5-5 and TRBJ1-1; no clear D. Germline CDR1 SGHKS, CDR2 YYEKEE (reference sequence). Trimming pared 0 bases from V and 5 bases from J, leaving 8 bases between. This CDR3 comprises 13 residues.

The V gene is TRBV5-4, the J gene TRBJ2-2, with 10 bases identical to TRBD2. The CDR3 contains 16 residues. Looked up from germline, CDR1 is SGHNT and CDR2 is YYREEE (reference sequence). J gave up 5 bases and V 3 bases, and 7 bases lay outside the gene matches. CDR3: CASSSKAGGSTGELFF. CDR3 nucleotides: TGTGCCAGCAGCTCCAAAGCGGGAGGGAGTACCGGGGAGCTGTTTTTT.

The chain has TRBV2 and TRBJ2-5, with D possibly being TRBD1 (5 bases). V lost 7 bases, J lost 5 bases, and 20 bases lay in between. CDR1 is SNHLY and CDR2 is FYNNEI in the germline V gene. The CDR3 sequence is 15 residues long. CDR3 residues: CASIIGVPVRETQYF. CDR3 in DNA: TGTGCCAGCATAATAGGGGTCCCCGTTCGGGAGACCCAGTACTTC.

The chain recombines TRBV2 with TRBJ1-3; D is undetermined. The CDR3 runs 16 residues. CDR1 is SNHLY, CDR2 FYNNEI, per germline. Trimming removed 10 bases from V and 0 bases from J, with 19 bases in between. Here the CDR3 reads CAILPYRPYSGNTIYF. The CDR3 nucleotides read TGTGCCATCCTACCTTACAGACCTTACTCTGGAAACACCATATATTTT.

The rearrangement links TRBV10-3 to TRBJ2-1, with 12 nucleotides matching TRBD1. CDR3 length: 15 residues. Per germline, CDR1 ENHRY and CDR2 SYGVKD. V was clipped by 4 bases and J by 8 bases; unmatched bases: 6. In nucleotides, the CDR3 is TGTGCCATCAGTGGGTTGGGACAGGGGGCAGATGAGCAGTTCTTC. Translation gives CAISGLGQGADEQFF.